Reported below is one T cell receptor beta chain. What it recognizes is unknown. These data are taken from a study of blood T cells in healthy people across ages. Study observations and caveats: PBMCs were not sorted, which prevented a conclusive comparison of naive versus antigen-experienced cells. Relative to aged donors, long-lived donors carried more naive CD4+ cells and displayed higher diversity. The authors considered diversity estimates from one million T cells to be underestimates. The study found TCR beta diversity correlated strongly with naive T cell percentage.

There are 14 residues in the CDR3. V shed 5 bases and J 8 bases; nucleotides not matched to a gene: 10. CDR1 and CDR2 from the germline V gene are SGHRS and YFSETQ. Primed by a sample-barcoded 5' primer and a J-beta primer mix, a second PCR proceeded for about 7 to 12 cycles. TCRdb independently ran MiXCR on the 5' RACE reads; one entry per CDR3 protein. The sample has under 850,000 distinct CDR3 sequences; around 36% are singletons. This clonotype was sampled from a man younger than 35 in good health. The sequenced sample consisted of blood. The chain uses TRBV5-1 and TRBJ1-2; TRBD1 agrees at 9 bases. CDR3 sequence reads: CASSFTGGVEGYTF. The DNA of the CDR3 is TGCGCCAGCAGTTTTACAGGGGGCGTAGAAGGCTACACCTTC.